This T cell receptor (beta chain) was found in a study of beta chain features in type 1 diabetes. The study, taken as a whole, reports: For Type 1 diabetes patients, all four CD4+ subsets carried TCRB CDR3s that were moderately but significantly shorter. Insertion counts at VDJ junctions were lower in type 1 diabetes patients, who also showed more deletions there.

The investigators reverse transcribed all of the isolated RNA, so they sequenced expressed TCRB transcripts. Profiled with immunoSEQ multiplex PCR; TCRdb holds only in-frame clones, not every one. The sample carries 150,000 to 170,000 clones, 10% to 13% recorded once. The CDR3 totals 15 residues. V was shortened by 7 bases and J by 0 bases, with 13 bases between the two germline ends. The germline V gene has CDR1 PRHDT and CDR2 FYEKMQ (reference sequence). In regard to this clone: Its matching antigen is unknown.

This chain joins TRBV13 and TRBJ1-3, with D possibly being TRBD1 (6 bases). The material sequenced was central memory CD4+ T cells from blood. The receptor was derived from a man younger than 45 with type 1 diabetes. The CDR3 DNA reads as TGTGCCAGCATCCTAAAGGGGGTCTCTGGAAACACCATATATTTT. It encodes CASILKGVSGNTIYF.